These 6 T cell receptor beta chains originate from one sample sequenced in a study of T cell repertoires in cytomegalovirus infection. One entry per CDR3 protein results from TCRdb running MiXCR on the reads. The sample yields hundreds of thousands of distinct CDR3 sequences, around a third seen once. These receptors lack a known antigen. The starting material was cultured CD8+ T cells from PBMCs, obtained from culture after CMV antigen stimulation. The receptors derive from a human donor in good health (CMV status not recorded). Some clones in this sample may be carry-over from other donors' samples.

This clonotype appeared a few times. The rearrangement joins TRBV6-5 to TRBJ1-1; D gene unclear. Germline V lookup: CDR1 MNHEY, CDR2 SVGAGI. With 1 base removed from V and 5 bases from J, the gap between germline ends came to 14 bases. There are 15 residues in the CDR3. CDR3 coding DNA: TGTGCCAGCAGTTACTTTATGGAATCCCCTACTGAAGCTTTCTTT. It encodes CASSYFMESPTEAFF.

This clonotype was detected only a few times. The chain uses TRBV4-1 and TRBJ2-2, with TRBD2 identical over 8 bases. This CDR3 comprises 17 residues. The J segment lost 4 bases and the V segment lost 0 bases, leaving 7 bases of the junction unmatched. From germline, CDR1 is MGHRA and CDR2 YSYEKL. Here the CDR3 DNA reads TGCGCCAGCAGCCAAGAAATGGGACTAGTGCCCACCGGGGAGCTGTTTTTT. This codes for CASSQEMGLVPTGELFF.

This clonotype was detected only a few times. The CDR3 DNA is TGTGCCAGCAGTCCTGATCAGGGGGTGGCTGGAAACACCATATATTTT. Its protein product is CASSPDQGVAGNTIYF. The chain employs TRBV6-5 and TRBJ1-3, with 7 positions matching TRBD1. This CDR3 spans 16 amino acids. V shed 5 bases and J 2 bases; nucleotides not matched to a gene: 9. Germline V gene sequence: CDR1 MNHEY, CDR2 SVGAGI.

The chain recombines TRBV27 with TRBJ2-7; the match to TRBD1 covers 8 bases. CDR3 length: 15 amino acids. With V trimmed by 6 bases and J by 0 bases, 7 bases remained unmatched. The germline CDR1 and CDR2 sequences are MNHEY and SMNVEV (reference sequence). CDR3 bases: TGTGCCAGCAGACTGGGACAGGATGTCTCCTACGAGCAGTACTTC. This codes for CASRLGQDVSYEQYF.

This chain connects TRBV2 to TRBJ2-5; no reliable D call. V dropped 3 bases and J dropped 0 bases, with 11 bases sitting between them. CDR1 and CDR2 (germline): SNHLY, FYNNEI. The CDR3 spans 15 residues. CDR3 sequence: CASSDTESHQETQYF. Written as DNA, the CDR3 is TGTGCCAGCAGTGATACCGAGAGTCACCAAGAGACCCAGTACTTC.

This clonotype was detected many times. V and J are TRBV7-2 and TRBJ2-7, with D possibly called TRBD1 or TRBD2 (6 bases each). CDR1 and CDR2 (germline): SGHTA, FQGNSA. The CDR3 covers 15 residues. Trimming left V 6 bases short and J 2 bases short, with 17 bases between. The CDR3 nucleotides read TGTGCCAGCAGGAAGGGGGGCAGCCTGACCTACGAGCAGTACTTC. The encoded protein is CASRKGGSLTYEQYF. Full variable domain (remainder filled in from reference TRBV7-2 and TRBJ2-7): GAGVSQSPSNKVTEKGKDVELRCDPISGHTALYWYRQSLGQGLEFLIYFQGNSAPDKSGLPSDRFSAERTGGSVSTLTIQRTQQEDSAVYLCASRKGGSLTYEQYFGPGTRLTVT.